Below, 2 T cell receptor beta chains from the same sample are listed, as sequenced in a study of cytomegalovirus exposure and HLA in healthy donors. In the PCR, 60 Vbeta and 13 Jbeta primers were used. Clones were sequenced by immunoSEQ multiplex PCR, and TCRdb holds only the in-frame ones, with some missing. The sample holds roughly 180,000 clones, over 65% seen once. Material for sequencing was PBMCs. These receptor sequences come from a female donor in good health and CMV-seronegative.

The J gene is TRBJ1-2, the V gene TRBV13; no definite D call. CDR1 is PRHDT, CDR2 FYEKMQ, per germline (reference sequence). There are 14 residues in the CDR3. V was trimmed by 3 bases and J by 4 bases, leaving 12 bases between them. The CDR3 here is CASSFREIGYGYTF. In DNA, the CDR3 is TGTGCCAGCAGCTTTAGGGAGATTGGCTATGGCTACACCTTC.

The J gene is TRBJ2-5, the V gene TRBV2, with TRBD2 identical over 10 bases. The germline V gene has CDR1 SNHLY and CDR2 FYNNEI. The trim removed 4 bases at V and 4 bases at J, leaving 12 bases unmatched. The CDR3 runs 17 residues. The DNA for the CDR3 is TGTGCCAGCAGTGCTTCGAGCGGGGGGGCCCGAAGAGAGACCCAGTACTTC. Translation: CASSASSGGARRETQYF.